These 4 T cell receptor beta chains were all obtained from the same sample, sequenced in a study of post-analysis software for immune sequencing data. Whole-study findings and limits: Roughly five TRBV segments appeared more often in patients than in controls, and TRBV5-6, TRBV5-1 and TRBV20-1 were among these.

These receptors lack a known antigen. Every TCR beta cDNA library bore unique molecular identifiers. TCRdb itself ran the PCR reads through MiXCR, one entry per CDR3 protein. The profile covers 750,000 to 900,000 distinct CDR3 sequences, with roughly 50% appearing a single time and roughly 5.2% taken by the ten largest. Sequenced: blood. Every receptor here comes from a girl aged 10 to 17 with multiple sclerosis.

The rearrangement uses TRBV3-1 and TRBJ2-1; D possibly uses TRBD1 or TRBD2 (5 bases each). The germline V gene has CDR1 LGHDT and CDR2 YNNKEL (reference sequence). V lost 2 bases, J lost 9 bases, and 11 bases lay in between. CDR3 size: 13 residues. The chain's CDR3 is CASSQFWDREQFF. The DNA of the CDR3 is TGTGCCAGCAGCCAATTCTGGGACCGTGAGCAGTTCTTC.

This chain links TRBV12-3 or TRBV12-4 with TRBJ1-2; D may be TRBD1 (6 bases). CDR3 length equals 13 residues. Trimming removed 6 bases at V and 8 bases at J, with 16 bases between. CDR3 in amino acids: CASSLQGRDGYTF. The CDR3 coding sequence is TGTGCCAGCAGCTTACAGGGAAGGGACGGCTACACCTTC.

The chain carries TRBV11-1 and TRBJ2-7; 7 bases are shared with TRBD2. There are 14 residues in the CDR3. The germline CDR1 and CDR2 sequences are SGHAT and FQDESV (reference sequence). V lost 4 bases to trimming and J lost 3 bases; unmatched junction nucleotides: 6. Here the CDR3 DNA reads TGTGCCAGCAGCTGGGCGTCTAGCGGCTACGAGCAGTACTTC. Amino acids: CASSWASSGYEQYF.

The J gene is TRBJ2-3, the V gene TRBV6-1, with D hard to call. The CDR3 loop spans 14 amino acids. V gave up 3 bases and J gave up 2 bases, with 9 bases separating them. Germline V gene data show CDR1 as MNHNS and CDR2 as SASEGT. The CDR3 region has the DNA TGTGCCAGCAGTGAGCGCAGAATCACAGATACGCAGTATTTT. Translated, it gives CASSERRITDTQYF.